This T cell receptor beta chain was sequenced for a study of shared clonotypes between healthy human individuals (dated by TCRdb to 2018 to 2021). Turning to the overall study: The cohort included three men and a couple of women between 18 and 49 years of age. Libraries were prepared and TCR repertoires were sequenced by different laboratories using diverse techniques, in order to increase sequencing depth and limit assay-specific biases. Per donor, three plates each were used for CD4 naive and CD4 memory, two for CD8 naive, and one for CD8 memory. Per donor, leukapheresis produced somewhere between about 0.8 and 9 billion PBMCs. The study deeply sequenced blood TCR repertoires of about 5 healthy adults to estimate repertoire size and the extent of clonotype sharing between individuals.

Broad study findings and their caveats: Across a few donors, around 5.4% of naive CD4, approximately 3.6% of naive CD8, roughly 2.2% of memory CD4, and 0.3% to 0.45% of memory CD8 clonotypes were shared. Clonotypes shared by all four sorted-subset donors showed higher generation probabilities than non-shared clonotypes. Rarefaction of sorted-subset datasets indicated incomplete sequencing despite the large sequencing depth. Because the study included only a small number of donors, the genetic and exposure-history diversity represented was limited. Naive subsets generally had larger estimated clonotype richness than memory subsets did. Pairwise subsampling indicated that sequencing depth was expected to affect the degree of clonotype sharing among donors. Sampling was restricted to blood, and TCR repertoires in tissue are likely to differ from TCR repertoires in blood.

Taken from the germline V gene, the CDR1 and CDR2 loops are SGHTA and FQGTGA. At the junction V is shortened by 6 bases and J by 0 bases, with 14 bases in between. The CDR3 covers 16 residues, taking in both the cysteine and the phenylalanine. Of the read, only the CDR3 DNA is kept; its 48 bases are in frame from base 1. Using the deep immunoSEQ assay, multiplex PCR amplified TCR CDR3 regions from genomic DNA. Genomic DNA extracted from each cell subset was distributed evenly over all wells of several immunoSEQ 96-well plates, and each plate served as one replicate. For sorted subsets, each replicate PCR was loaded with approximately 0.2 ug genomic DNA, equivalent to about 33,000 T cell genomes. Purified libraries were quantified with a Qubit 3.0 fluorometer, sized on a Bioanalyzer 2100, and re-quantified with the KAPA Library Quantification kit. Each immunoSEQ 96-well plate was sequenced on its own single-read 150-cycle Illumina NextSeq 550 flow cell. Concerning the study's data processing: The immunoSEQ output contained only junctional sequences without quality scores, so filtering could not match that applied to full-length reads. Sequences were annotated with PyIR, a Python wrapper for IgBLAST v1.9, and V/J genes and CDR3 were assigned using IMGT germline references. Reads with weak V/J assignments (E-value above 1e-6), missing CDR3, stop codons, out-of-frame junctions, or ambiguous translated residues were removed. V3J clonotypes were defined as sequences sharing an identical inferred V gene, J gene, and CDR3 amino acid sequence. Percentage overlap between repertoires was calculated by dividing the number of shared unique clonotypes by the size of the smaller repertoire. Richness of each repertoire was evaluated using RTK rarefaction, the Chao1 estimator, and Recon v2.1 estimates of unobserved clonotypes. Generation probabilities were computed with OLGA for all TCRbeta clonotypes obtained by the gDNA method from four donors. TCRdb's version of the immuneACCESS table is confined to in-frame rearrangements and falls short of the full clone set. An unresolved V gene accounts for under half of the shortfall where checked; the remainder is of unknown origin. V and J calls and clone size are those listed in that table; D and trimming were worked out from the DNA. For this sample the table gives 2 million to 2.5 million clones, of which 85% to 95% were detected only once. The ten biggest clones cover under 0.45% of the sample.

The donors were healthy, HIV-negative adults with no recently reported acute infections or vaccinations. Every donor was a Caucasian adult living in Nashville, Tennessee, USA. CD4+ T cells were enriched by magnetic negative selection; naive cells were then positively selected on CD45RA, and the negative fraction formed the memory subset. After blood collection by leukapheresis, PBMCs were isolated using Ficoll-Histopaque density gradient centrifugation and then cryopreserved in the vapor phase of liquid nitrogen. Analytical flow cytometry was used to check the purity and quantity of every magnetically sorted T cell population. From each sorted fraction, genomic DNA was isolated and quantified by UV absorbance on a Nanodrop 2000c. On this clone itself: The clone's antigen remains unknown. No base-level quality is on record; no much larger clone is a single base apart.

This receptor was taken from a man younger than 35 in good health. Some clones in this sample may be carry-over from other donors' samples. The sequencing input was naive CD4+ T cells from PBMCs. This sample's cell subset or site label indicates: CD45RA+ positively selected. The V and J segments used are TRBV7-3 and TRBJ2-2; no D segment can be confidently identified. The DNA sequence is TGTGCCAGCAGTTTGCTGGGGTCCCCGAACACCGGGGAGCTGTTTTTT. Its protein reads: CASSLLGSPNTGELFF.